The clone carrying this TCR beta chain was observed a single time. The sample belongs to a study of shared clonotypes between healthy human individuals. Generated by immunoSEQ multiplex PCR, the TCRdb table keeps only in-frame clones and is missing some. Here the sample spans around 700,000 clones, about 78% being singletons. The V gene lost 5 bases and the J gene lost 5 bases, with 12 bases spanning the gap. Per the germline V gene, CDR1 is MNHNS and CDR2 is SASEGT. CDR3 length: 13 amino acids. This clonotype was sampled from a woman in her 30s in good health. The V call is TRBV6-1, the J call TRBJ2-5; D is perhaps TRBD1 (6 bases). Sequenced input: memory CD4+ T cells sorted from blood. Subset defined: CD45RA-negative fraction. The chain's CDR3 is CASSPQGSETQYF. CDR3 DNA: TGTGCCAGCAGTCCCCAGGGGTCGGAGACCCAGTACTTC.